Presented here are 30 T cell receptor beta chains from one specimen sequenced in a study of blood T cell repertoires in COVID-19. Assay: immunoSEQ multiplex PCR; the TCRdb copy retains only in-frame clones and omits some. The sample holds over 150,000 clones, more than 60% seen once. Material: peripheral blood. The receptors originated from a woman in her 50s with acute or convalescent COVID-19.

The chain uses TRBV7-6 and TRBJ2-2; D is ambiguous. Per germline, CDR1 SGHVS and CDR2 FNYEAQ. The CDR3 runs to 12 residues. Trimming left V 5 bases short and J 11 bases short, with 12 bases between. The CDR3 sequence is CASSANTRELFF. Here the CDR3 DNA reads TGTGCCAGCAGCGCCAATACACGTGAGCTGTTTTTT.

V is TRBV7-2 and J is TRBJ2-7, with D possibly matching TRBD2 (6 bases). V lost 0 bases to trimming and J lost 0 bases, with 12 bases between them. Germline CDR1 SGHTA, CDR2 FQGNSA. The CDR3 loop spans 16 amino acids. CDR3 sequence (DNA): TGTGCCAGCAGCTTAGCGGGGGACTTCGGCTCCTACGAGCAGTACTTC. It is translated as CASSLAGDFGSYEQYF.

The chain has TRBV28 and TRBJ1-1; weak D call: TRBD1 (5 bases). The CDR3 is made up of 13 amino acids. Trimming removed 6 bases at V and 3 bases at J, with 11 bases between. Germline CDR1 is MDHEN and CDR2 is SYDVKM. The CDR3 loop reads CASSPPGHTEAFF. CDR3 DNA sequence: TGTGCCAGCAGCCCCCCAGGGCACACTGAAGCTTTCTTT.

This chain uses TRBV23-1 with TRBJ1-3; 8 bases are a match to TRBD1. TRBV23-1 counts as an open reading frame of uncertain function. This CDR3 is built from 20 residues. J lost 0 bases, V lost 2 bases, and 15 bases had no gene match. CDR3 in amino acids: CASSQRADSRTGRSGNTIYF. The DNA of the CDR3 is TGCGCCAGCAGTCAAAGGGCAGATTCGCGGACAGGGCGCTCTGGAAACACCATATATTTT.

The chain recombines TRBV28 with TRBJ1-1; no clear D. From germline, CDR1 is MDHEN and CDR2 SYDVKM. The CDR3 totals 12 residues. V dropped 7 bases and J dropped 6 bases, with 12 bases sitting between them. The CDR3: CASTPGRAEAFF. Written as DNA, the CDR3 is TGTGCCAGCACCCCCGGGAGGGCTGAAGCTTTCTTT.

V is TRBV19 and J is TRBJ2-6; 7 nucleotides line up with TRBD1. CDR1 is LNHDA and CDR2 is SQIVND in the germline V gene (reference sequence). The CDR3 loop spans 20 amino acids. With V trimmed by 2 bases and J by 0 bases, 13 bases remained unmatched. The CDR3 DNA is TGTGCCAGTAGTATACCCCCGAAGACAGGGCAAAGCTCTGGGGCCAACGTCCTGACTTTC. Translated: CASSIPPKTGQSSGANVLTF.

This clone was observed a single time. The CDR3 sequence is CASSAGGDLEAFF. CDR3 in DNA: TGTGCCAGCAGTGCAGGGGGCGATTTGGAAGCTTTCTTT. The chain links TRBV2 to TRBJ1-1, with 8 bases aligning to TRBD1. Losses at the gene ends were 4 bases for V and 8 bases for J; bases not matched to a gene: 6. From germline, CDR1 is SNHLY and CDR2 FYNNEI. The CDR3 contains 13 residues.

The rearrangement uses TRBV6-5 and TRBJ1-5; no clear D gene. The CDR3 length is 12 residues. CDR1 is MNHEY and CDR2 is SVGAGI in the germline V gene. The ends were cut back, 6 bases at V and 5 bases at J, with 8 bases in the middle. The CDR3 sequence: CASRVIDQPQHF. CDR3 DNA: TGTGCCAGCAGGGTCATAGATCAGCCCCAGCATTTT.

Written as DNA, the CDR3 is TGTGCCAGCAGCTTAGTGGTTGGTAGCTCTGCCGGGGAGCTGTTTTTT. Translated: CASSLVVGSSAGELFF. The rearrangement links TRBV7-2 to TRBJ2-2; D not certain. This CDR3 contains 16 residues. Germline V lookup: CDR1 SGHTA, CDR2 FQGNSA. The germline V and J ends were trimmed by 1 base and 6 bases, with 15 bases remaining between them. The variable domain in full, with the rest retrieved from reference TRBV7-2 and TRBJ2-2, is GAGVSQSPSNKVTEKGKDVELRCDPISGHTALYWYRQSLGQGLEFLIYFQGNSAPDKSGLPSDRFSAERTGGSVSTLTIQRTQQEDSAVYLCASSLVVGSSAGELFFGEGSRLTVL.

CDR3 loop: CASSLGLLFEAFF. CDR3 nucleotides: TGTGCCAGCAGCTTAGGTTTATTATTTGAAGCTTTCTTT. The V gene is TRBV7-2, the J gene TRBJ1-1; D is undetermined. CDR3 length: 13 amino acids. Trimming stripped 1 base from V and 7 bases from J, with 10 bases between. CDR1 and CDR2 from the germline V gene are SGHTA and FQGNSA.

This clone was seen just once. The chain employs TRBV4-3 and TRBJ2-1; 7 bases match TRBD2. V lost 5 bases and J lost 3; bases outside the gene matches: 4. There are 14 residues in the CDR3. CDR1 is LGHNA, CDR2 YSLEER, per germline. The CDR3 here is CASSASGLYNEQFF. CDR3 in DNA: TGCGCCAGCAGCGCTAGCGGACTCTACAATGAGCAGTTCTTC.

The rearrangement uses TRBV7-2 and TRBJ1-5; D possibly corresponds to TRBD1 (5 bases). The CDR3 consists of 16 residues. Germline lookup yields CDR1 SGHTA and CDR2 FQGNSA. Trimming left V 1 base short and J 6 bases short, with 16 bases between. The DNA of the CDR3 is TGTGCCAGCAGCTTAGGGACTACGGGGAGGGGTCAGCCCCAGCATTTT. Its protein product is CASSLGTTGRGQPQHF.

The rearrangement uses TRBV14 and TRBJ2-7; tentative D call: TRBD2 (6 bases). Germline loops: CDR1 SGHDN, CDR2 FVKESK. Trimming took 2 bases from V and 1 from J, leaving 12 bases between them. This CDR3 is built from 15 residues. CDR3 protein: CASSQYSGRSYEQYF. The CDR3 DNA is TGTGCCAGCAGCCAATATTCCGGGAGATCCTACGAGCAGTACTTC.

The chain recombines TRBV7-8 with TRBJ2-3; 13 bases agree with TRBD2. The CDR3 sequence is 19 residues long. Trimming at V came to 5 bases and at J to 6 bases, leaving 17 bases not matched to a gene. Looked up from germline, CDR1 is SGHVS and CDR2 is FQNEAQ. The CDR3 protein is CASSHSQPRLAGGNDTQYF. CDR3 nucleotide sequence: TGTGCCAGCAGCCACTCGCAACCCCGACTAGCGGGGGGCAATGATACGCAGTATTTT.

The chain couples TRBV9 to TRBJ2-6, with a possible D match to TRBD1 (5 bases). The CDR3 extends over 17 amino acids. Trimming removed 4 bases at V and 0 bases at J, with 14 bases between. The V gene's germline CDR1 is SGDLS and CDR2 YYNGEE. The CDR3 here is CASSLTDSTSGANVLTF. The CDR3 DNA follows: TGTGCCAGCAGCCTGACAGACTCCACCTCTGGGGCCAACGTCCTGACTTTC.

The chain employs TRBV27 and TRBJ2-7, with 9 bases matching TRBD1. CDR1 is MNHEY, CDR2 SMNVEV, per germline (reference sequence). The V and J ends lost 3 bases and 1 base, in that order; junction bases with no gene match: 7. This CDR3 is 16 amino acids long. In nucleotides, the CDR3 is TGTGCCAGCAGTTTGCCCGGGACAGGGAAGTCCTACGAGCAGTACTTC. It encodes CASSLPGTGKSYEQYF.

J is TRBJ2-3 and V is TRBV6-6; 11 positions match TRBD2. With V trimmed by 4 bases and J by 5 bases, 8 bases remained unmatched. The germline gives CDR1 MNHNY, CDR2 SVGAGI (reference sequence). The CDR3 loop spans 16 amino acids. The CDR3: CASSFIAGGLGDTQYF. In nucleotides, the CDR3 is TGTGCCAGCAGTTTCATAGCGGGAGGGCTGGGAGATACGCAGTATTTT.

CDR3 sequence reads: CSAEGYEQYF. For the CDR3, the DNA is TGCAGTGCCGAGGGCTACGAGCAGTACTTC. V is TRBV20-1 and J is TRBJ2-7; a weak D match, TRBD2 (5 bases). This CDR3 region has 10 residues. Germline CDR1 and CDR2: DFQATT and SNEGSKA (reference sequence). Trimming removed 6 bases at V and 3 bases at J, with 6 bases between.

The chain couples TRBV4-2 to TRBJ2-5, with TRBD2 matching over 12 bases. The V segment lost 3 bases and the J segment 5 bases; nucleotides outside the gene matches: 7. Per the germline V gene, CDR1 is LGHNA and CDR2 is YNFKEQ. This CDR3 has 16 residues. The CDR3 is CASSHSASGGAETQYF. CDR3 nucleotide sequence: TGTGCCAGCAGCCATAGTGCTAGCGGGGGGGCGGAGACCCAGTACTTC.

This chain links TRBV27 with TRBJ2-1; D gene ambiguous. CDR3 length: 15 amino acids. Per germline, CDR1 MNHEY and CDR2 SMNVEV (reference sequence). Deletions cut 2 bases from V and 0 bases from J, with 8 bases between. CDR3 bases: TGTGCCAGCAGTTTAGGGCAGCCCTCCTACAATGAGCAGTTCTTC. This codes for CASSLGQPSYNEQFF.

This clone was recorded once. CDR3 coding DNA: TGTGCCAGCAGTAGTATCGACAGGATCAACCAGCCCCAGCATTTT. It specifies CASSSIDRINQPQHF. J is TRBJ1-5 and V is TRBV2; TRBD1 might be the D (6 bases). V shed 5 bases and J shed 7 bases, with 18 bases lying between them. The CDR3 extends over 15 amino acids. Germline V CDR1 and CDR2: SNHLY, FYNNEI.

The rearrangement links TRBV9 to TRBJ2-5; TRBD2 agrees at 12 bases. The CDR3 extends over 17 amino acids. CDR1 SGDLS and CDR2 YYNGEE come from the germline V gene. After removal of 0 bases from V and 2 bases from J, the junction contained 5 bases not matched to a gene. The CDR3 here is CASSVGGLAGRQETQYF. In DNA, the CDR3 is TGTGCCAGCAGCGTAGGAGGACTAGCGGGAAGGCAAGAGACCCAGTACTTC.

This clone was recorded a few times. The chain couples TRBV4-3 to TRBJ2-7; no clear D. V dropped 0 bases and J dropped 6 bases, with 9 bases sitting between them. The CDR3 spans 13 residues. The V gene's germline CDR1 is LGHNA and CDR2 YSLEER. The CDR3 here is CASSQDYFGEQYF. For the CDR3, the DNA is TGCGCCAGCAGCCAAGATTACTTTGGCGAGCAGTACTTC.

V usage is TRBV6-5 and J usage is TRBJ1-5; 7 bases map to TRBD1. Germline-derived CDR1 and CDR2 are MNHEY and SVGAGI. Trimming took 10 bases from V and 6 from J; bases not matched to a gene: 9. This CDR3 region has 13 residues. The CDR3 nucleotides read TGTGCCACTTCGACAGGGAGAGGTCAGCCCCAGCATTTT. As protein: CATSTGRGQPQHF.

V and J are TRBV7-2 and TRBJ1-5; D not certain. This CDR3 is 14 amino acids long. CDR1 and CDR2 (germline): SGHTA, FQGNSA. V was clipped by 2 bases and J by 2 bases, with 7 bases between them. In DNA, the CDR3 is TGTGCCAGCAGCTTAAGACACGGCAATCAGCCCCAGCATTTT. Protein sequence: CASSLRHGNQPQHF.

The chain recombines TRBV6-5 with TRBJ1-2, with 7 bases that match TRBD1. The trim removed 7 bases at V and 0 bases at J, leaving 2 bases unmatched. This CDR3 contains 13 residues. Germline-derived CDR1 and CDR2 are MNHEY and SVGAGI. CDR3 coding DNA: TGTGCCAGCATCGGGACAGCTAACTATGGCTACACCTTC. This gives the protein CASIGTANYGYTF.

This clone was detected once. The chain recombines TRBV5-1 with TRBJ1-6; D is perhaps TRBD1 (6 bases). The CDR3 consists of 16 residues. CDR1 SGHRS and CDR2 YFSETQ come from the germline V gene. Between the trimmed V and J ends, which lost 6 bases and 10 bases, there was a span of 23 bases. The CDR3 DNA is TGCGCCAGCACCCGAGAGGGCAGGGGAGAGGGATCACCCCTCCACTTT. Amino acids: CASTREGRGEGSPLHF. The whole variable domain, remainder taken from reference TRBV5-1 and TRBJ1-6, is KAGVTQTPRYLIKTRGQQVTLSCSPISGHRSVSWYQQTPGQGLQFLFEYFSETQRNKGNFPGRFSGRQFSNSRSEMNVSTLELGDSALYLCASTREGRGEGSPLHFGNGTRLTVT.

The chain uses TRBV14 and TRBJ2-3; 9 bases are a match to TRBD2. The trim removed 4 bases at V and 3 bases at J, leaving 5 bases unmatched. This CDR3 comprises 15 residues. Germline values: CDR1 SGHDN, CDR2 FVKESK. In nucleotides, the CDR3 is TGTGCCAGCAGCCGAGTAGCGGGAGCGACAGATACGCAGTATTTT. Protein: CASSRVAGATDTQYF.

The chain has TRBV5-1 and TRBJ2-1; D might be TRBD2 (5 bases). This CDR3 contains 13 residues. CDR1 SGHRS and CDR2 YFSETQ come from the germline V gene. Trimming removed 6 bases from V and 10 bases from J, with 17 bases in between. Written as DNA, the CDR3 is TGCGCCAGCAATCGCGGATCCTCGGGAGAGCAGTTCTTC. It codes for CASNRGSSGEQFF.

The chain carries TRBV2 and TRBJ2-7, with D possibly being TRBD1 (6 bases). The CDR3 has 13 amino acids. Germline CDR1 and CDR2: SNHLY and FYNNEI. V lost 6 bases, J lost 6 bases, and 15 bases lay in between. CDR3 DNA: TGTGCCAGCAGCGTTCGGACAGCGCTCGAGCAGTACTTC. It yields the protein CASSVRTALEQYF.